Sequencing of this TCR beta chain was carried out in a study of blood T cell repertoires in COVID-19. Background on the study: Samples taken during acute and convalescent COVID-19 were collected in the United States, Italy and Spain.

This table comes from immunoSEQ multiplex PCR, and its TCRdb copy is limited to in-frame clones, with some not included. Here the sample spans some 230,000 clones, approximately 84% being singletons. This clonotype originated in a woman aged 25 to 39 who had recovered from COVID-19. The sequenced material came from peripheral blood.

CDR3 DNA sequence: TGTGCCAGCAGCCCTGGGACATCGGTGGAAAAACTGTTTTTT. Residues: CASSPGTSVEKLFF. V gene TRBV7-9 combines with J gene TRBJ1-4, with a weak D call TRBD1 (6 bases). This CDR3 comprises 14 residues. Germline V gene data show CDR1 as SEHNR and CDR2 as FQNEAQ (reference sequence). Trimming took off 5 bases at V and 8 bases at J, with 15 bases between the two ends.